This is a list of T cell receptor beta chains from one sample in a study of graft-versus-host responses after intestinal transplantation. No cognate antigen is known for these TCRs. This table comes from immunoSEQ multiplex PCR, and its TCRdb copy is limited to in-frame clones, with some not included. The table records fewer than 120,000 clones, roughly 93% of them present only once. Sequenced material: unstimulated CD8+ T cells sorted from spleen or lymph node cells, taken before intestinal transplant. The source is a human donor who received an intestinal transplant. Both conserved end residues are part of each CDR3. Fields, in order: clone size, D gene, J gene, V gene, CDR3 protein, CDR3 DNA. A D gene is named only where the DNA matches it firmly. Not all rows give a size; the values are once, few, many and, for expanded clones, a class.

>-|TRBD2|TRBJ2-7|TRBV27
CASSWRETPYEQYF
TGTGCCAGCAGTTGGCGGGAGACACCCTACGAGCAGTACTTC
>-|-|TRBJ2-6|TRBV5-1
CASSLAPVDSGANVLTF
TGCGCCAGCAGCTTGGCCCCAGTCGACTCTGGGGCCAACGTCCTGACTTTC
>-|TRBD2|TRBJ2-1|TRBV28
CASSFDSGGNEQFF
TGTGCCAGCAGTTTCGACAGCGGGGGGAATGAGCAGTTCTTC
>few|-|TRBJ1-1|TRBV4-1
CASSPSGVNTEAFF
TGCGCCAGCAGCCCCTCAGGGGTGAACACTGAAGCTTTCTTT
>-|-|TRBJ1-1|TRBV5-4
CASSLTGTGNTEAFF
TGTGCCAGCAGCTTAACCGGGACGGGGAACACTGAAGCTTTCTTT
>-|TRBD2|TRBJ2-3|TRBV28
CASSPPWTSGTRDTQYF
TGTGCCAGCAGTCCCCCTTGGACTAGCGGGACCAGGGATACGCAGTATTTT
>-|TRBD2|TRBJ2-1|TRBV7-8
CASSLISGVYNEQFF
TGTGCCAGCAGCTTAATTAGCGGGGTTTACAATGAGCAGTTCTTC
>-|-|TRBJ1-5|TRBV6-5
CASSYQVNQPQHF
TGTGCCAGCAGTTACCAGGTCAATCAGCCCCAGCATTTT
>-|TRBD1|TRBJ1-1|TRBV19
CASSRQGLNTEAFF
TGTGCCAGTAGTAGACAGGGCTTGAACACTGAAGCTTTCTTT
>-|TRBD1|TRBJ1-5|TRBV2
CASSGDRGSNQPQHF
TGTGCCAGCAGTGGGGACAGGGGGAGCAATCAGCCCCAGCATTTT
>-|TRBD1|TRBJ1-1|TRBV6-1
CASAKTGMNTEAFF
TGTGCCAGCGCAAAGACAGGGATGAACACTGAAGCTTTCTTT
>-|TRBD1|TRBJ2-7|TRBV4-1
CASSSRGTGENEQYF
TGCGCCAGCAGTTCAAGAGGGACAGGCGAAAACGAGCAGTACTTC
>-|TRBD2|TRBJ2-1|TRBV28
CASSLSGGSYNEQFF
TGTGCCAGCAGTTTATCGGGGGGATCCTACAATGAGCAGTTCTTC
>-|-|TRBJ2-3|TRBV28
CASEGRTGSTDTQYF
TGTGCCAGCGAGGGTAGGACGGGAAGCACAGATACGCAGTATTTT
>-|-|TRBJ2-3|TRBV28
CASSPRAASTDTQYF
TGTGCCAGCAGTCCGCGGGCGGCCAGCACAGATACGCAGTATTTT
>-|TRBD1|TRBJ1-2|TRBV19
CASNRRGGGNYGYTF
TGTGCCAGTAATCGCAGGGGGGGCGGAAACTATGGCTACACCTTC
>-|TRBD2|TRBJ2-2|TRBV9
CASSAGSTGELFF
TGTGCCAGCTCAGCGGGGAGCACCGGGGAGCTGTTTTTT
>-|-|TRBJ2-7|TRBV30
CAWSVGGSYEQYF
TGTGCCTGGAGTGTCGGCGGCTCATACGAGCAGTACTTC
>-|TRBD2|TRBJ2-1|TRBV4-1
CASSEVSSGSNEQFF
TGCGCCAGCAGCGAAGTATCTAGCGGGAGCAATGAGCAGTTCTTC
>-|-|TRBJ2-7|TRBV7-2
CASSWRGDSVSYEQYF
TGTGCCAGCAGCTGGCGCGGGGACTCCGTCTCCTACGAGCAGTACTTC
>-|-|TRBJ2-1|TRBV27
CASSLIEARGEFF
TGTGCCAGCAGTTTAATCGAGGCCAGGGGGGAATTCTTC
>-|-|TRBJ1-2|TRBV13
CASSSNPHGAGQGYTF
TGTGCCAGCAGCTCAAACCCCCACGGGGCCGGACAGGGCTACACCTTC
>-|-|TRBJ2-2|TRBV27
CASSLQQQGAGELFF
TGTGCCAGCAGTCTCCAACAACAGGGCGCCGGGGAGCTGTTTTTT
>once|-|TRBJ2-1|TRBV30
CAWSLGLSSYNEQFF
TGTGCCTGGAGTTTGGGACTGAGCTCCTACAATGAGCAGTTCTTC
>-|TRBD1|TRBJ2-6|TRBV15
CATSRPPGQQSPSGANVLTF
TGTGCCACCAGCAGACCCCCGGGACAGCAATCTCCCTCTGGGGCCAACGTCCTGACTTTC
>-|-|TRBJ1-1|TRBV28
CASSLLRGVTEAFF
TGTGCCAGCAGTTTATTGAGAGGAGTGACTGAAGCTTTCTTT
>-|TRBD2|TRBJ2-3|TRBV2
CASSESAGATDTQYF
TGTGCCAGCAGTGAATCAGCGGGAGCCACAGATACGCAGTATTTT
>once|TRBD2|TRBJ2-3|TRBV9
CASSVEAGRGSDTQYF
TGTGCCAGCAGCGTAGAGGCCGGGAGGGGGTCAGATACGCAGTATTTT
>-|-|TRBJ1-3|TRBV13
CASSSSHLSGNTIYF
TGTGCCAGCAGCTCTTCACACCTCTCTGGAAACACCATATATTTT
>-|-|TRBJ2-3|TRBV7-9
CASSLAQGGSTDTQYF
TGTGCCAGCAGCTTAGCGCAGGGGGGGAGTACAGATACGCAGTATTTT
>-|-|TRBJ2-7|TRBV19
CASSPRDTSYEQYF
TGTGCCAGTAGTCCCAGGGACACCTCCTACGAGCAGTACTTC
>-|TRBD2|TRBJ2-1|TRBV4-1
CASSQVGGGPHNEQFF
TGCGCCAGCAGCCAAGTTGGGGGAGGGCCCCACAATGAGCAGTTCTTC
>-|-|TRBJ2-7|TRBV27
CASSLLGGGSYEQYF
TGTGCCAGCAGTTTATTGGGGGGAGGTAGCTACGAGCAGTACTTC
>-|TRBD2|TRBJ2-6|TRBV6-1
CASSEAGGYSGANVLTF
TGTGCCAGCAGTGAAGCGGGAGGGTACTCTGGGGCCAACGTCCTGACTTTC
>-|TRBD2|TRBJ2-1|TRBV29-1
CSVNQGLAVSSYNEQFF
TGCAGCGTCAACCAGGGACTAGCGGTGAGCTCCTACAATGAGCAGTTCTTC
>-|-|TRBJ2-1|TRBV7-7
CASSPGVRDNEQFF
TGTGCTAGCAGCCCAGGGGTTCGGGACAATGAGCAGTTCTTC
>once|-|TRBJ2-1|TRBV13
CASSLAGIPYNEQFF
TGTGCCAGCAGCTTAGCAGGAATCCCCTACAATGAGCAGTTCTTC
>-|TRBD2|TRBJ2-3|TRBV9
CASSVGGSGISDTQYF
TGTGCCAGCAGCGTAGGGGGTAGCGGGATTTCAGATACGCAGTATTTT
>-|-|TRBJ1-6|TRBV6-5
CASSQTSFGNSPLHF
TGTGCCAGCAGTCAAACCTCGTTTGGGAATTCACCCCTCCACTTT
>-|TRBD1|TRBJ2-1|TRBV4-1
CASSLSVPGTGVYNEQFF
TGCGCCAGCAGCCTCTCAGTTCCCGGGACAGGGGTCTACAATGAGCAGTTCTTC
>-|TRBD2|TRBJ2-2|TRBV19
CASSIRLAGGFANTGELFF
TGTGCCAGTAGTATCCGACTAGCGGGAGGGTTCGCGAACACCGGGGAGCTGTTTTTT
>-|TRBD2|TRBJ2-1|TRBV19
CASSIEIAGGPNPVYNEQFF
TGTGCCAGTAGTATAGAAATAGCGGGAGGGCCTAACCCAGTTTACAATGAGCAGTTCTTC
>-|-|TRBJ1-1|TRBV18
CASSPGPEAFF
TGTGCCAGCTCCCCGGGGCCTGAAGCTTTCTTT
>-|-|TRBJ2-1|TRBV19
CASSPRLVGNEQFF
TGTGCCAGTAGTCCTCGACTAGTGGGGAATGAGCAGTTCTTC
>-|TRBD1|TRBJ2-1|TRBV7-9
CASSPLDRLYNEQFF
TGTGCCAGCAGCCCTTTGGACAGGCTATACAATGAGCAGTTCTTC